What follows are 21 T cell receptor beta chains derived from one specimen sequenced in a study of T cell responses to AZD1222 COVID-19 vaccine. Only in-frame clones appear in the TCRdb table, and some are missing; sequencing was by immunoSEQ multiplex PCR. The repertoire includes around 78,000 clones, about 82% of them detected once, and about 3% sits in the top ten. This specimen consisted of peripheral blood, obtained on day 0 of AZD1222 vaccination. These receptors were obtained from an adult in good health.

This clone has a handful of counts. The chain joins TRBV3-1 (or the pseudogene TRBV3-2) to TRBJ1-5; maybe TRBD1 (6 bases). Germline V gene data show CDR1 as LGHDT and CDR2 as YNNKEL (reference sequence). The CDR3 totals 14 residues. Deletions cut 3 bases from V and 4 bases from J, with 10 bases between. CDR3 in amino acids: CASSHDQGNQPQHF. Here the CDR3 DNA reads TGTGCCAGCAGCCACGATCAGGGGAATCAGCCCCAGCATTTT.

This chain joins TRBV12-3 or TRBV12-4 and TRBJ2-7; D perhaps matches TRBD1 (6 bases). Trimming took 7 bases from V and 2 from J, leaving 12 bases between them. This CDR3 is 13 amino acids long. CDR3 protein: CASTRTDPYEQYF. In DNA form, the CDR3 reads TGTGCCAGCACCAGGACAGATCCCTACGAGCAGTACTTC.

The rearrangement uses TRBV30 and TRBJ1-2; TRBD1 is a possible D gene (6 bases). Germline V gives CDR1 GTSNPN, CDR2 SVGIG (reference sequence). CDR3 length: 15 amino acids. V lost 2 bases, J lost 3 bases, and 16 bases lay in between. The CDR3 DNA is TGTGCCTGGAGTCGGGGGCCACAGGGTTACTATGGCTACACCTTC. Its protein product is CAWSRGPQGYYGYTF.

This chain uses TRBV14 with TRBJ2-6; D is uncertain. Deletions cut 9 bases from V and 0 bases from J, with 6 bases between. The CDR3 contains 13 residues. Germline V CDR1 and CDR2: SGHDN, FVKESK. CDR3 nucleotides: TGTGCCAGTGAGTACTCTGGGGCCAACGTCCTGACTTTC. Its translation is CASEYSGANVLTF.

This chain uses TRBV28 with TRBJ1-3; possible D gene TRBD1, 5 bases. Trimming removed 6 bases at V and 4 bases at J, with 19 bases between. The CDR3 loop spans 16 amino acids. Germline CDR1 reads MDHEN; CDR2 reads SYDVKM. The CDR3 reads CASRRSTGVGGNTIYF. DNA of the CDR3: TGTGCCAGCAGACGATCAACGGGGGTTGGGGGAAACACCATATATTTT.

This chain joins TRBV7-2 and TRBJ1-3; D remains unclear. The CDR3 spans 18 residues. Germline V gene data show CDR1 as SGHTA and CDR2 as FQGNSA. V gave up 1 base and J gave up 1 base, with 17 bases separating them. In DNA, the CDR3 is TGTGCCAGCAGCTTAGTAGGGTATGGAAAAAGGTCTGGAAACACCATATATTTT. It codes for CASSLVGYGKRSGNTIYF.

This chain connects TRBV3-1 (or the pseudogene TRBV3-2) to TRBJ1-1; TRBD1 matches at 9 bases. V shed 7 bases, J shed 6 bases, and the junction held 6 bases outside the gene matches. From germline, CDR1 is LGHDT and CDR2 YNNKEL (reference sequence). This CDR3 contains 13 residues. The CDR3 sequence is CASTRQGVAEAFF. The CDR3 DNA reads TGTGCCAGCACCCGACAGGGGGTGGCTGAAGCTTTCTTT.

The chain couples TRBV9 to TRBJ1-2, with 8 bases matching TRBD1. Unmatched junction bases numbered 3, after V lost 3 bases and J lost 2 bases. The CDR3 contains 14 residues. Germline lookup yields CDR1 SGDLS and CDR2 YYNGEE. The CDR3 loop is CASSAGQGNYGYTF. The CDR3 nucleotides are TGTGCCAGCAGCGCCGGACAGGGCAACTATGGCTACACCTTC.

The V call is TRBV10-3, the J call TRBJ2-3, with unresolved D. V was clipped by 0 bases and J by 4 bases, with 8 bases between them. From germline, CDR1 is ENHRY and CDR2 SYGVKD. This CDR3 region has 14 residues. CDR3 nucleotides: TGTGCCATCAGTGAGTCCTACCCCGCAGATACGCAGTATTTT. Residues: CAISESYPADTQYF.

The chain joins TRBV3-1 (or the pseudogene TRBV3-2) to TRBJ1-2; TRBD1 agrees at 7 bases. The CDR3 totals 14 residues. The V gene's germline CDR1 is LGHDT and CDR2 YNNKEL (reference sequence). J gave up 4 bases and V 0 bases, and 2 bases lay outside the gene matches. CDR3: CASSQDDRAYGYTF. In nucleotides, the CDR3 is TGTGCCAGCAGCCAAGATGACAGGGCCTATGGCTACACCTTC.

The chain uses TRBV4-3 and TRBJ2-1; tentatively, D is TRBD1 (6 bases). CDR1 and CDR2 from the germline V gene are LGHNA and YSLEER. The CDR3 sequence is 18 residues long. The V end lost 0 bases, the J end lost 3 bases, and 18 bases lay between the germline ends. The CDR3 DNA reads as TGCGCCAGCAGCCAAGAGAATGGGGGCGGCGGCCTCTACAATGAGCAGTTCTTC. Protein product: CASSQENGGGGLYNEQFF.

The chain recombines TRBV27 with TRBJ1-3, with 8 bases that match TRBD1. This CDR3 has 13 residues. V shed 5 bases, J shed 14 bases, and the junction held 11 bases outside the gene matches. Germline V CDR1 and CDR2: MNHEY, SMNVEV (reference sequence). DNA of the CDR3: TGTGCCAGCAGTGACGCCGGGACAGGTCTCTTATATTTT. This encodes CASSDAGTGLLYF.

This sequence joins TRBV6-5 and TRBJ1-1; D not certain. Trimming cost V 2 bases and J 8 bases, with 12 bases left between them. The CDR3 sequence is 13 residues long. The V gene's germline CDR1 is MNHEY and CDR2 SVGAGI. CDR3 residues: CASSYGGGGEAFF. The CDR3, as DNA: TGTGCCAGCAGTTACGGCGGTGGTGGGGAAGCTTTCTTT.

This rearrangement joins TRBV4-1 to TRBJ1-1; the D is unclear. The V end lost 6 bases, the J end lost 3 bases, and 23 bases lay between the germline ends. Germline loops: CDR1 MGHRA, CDR2 YSYEKL. This CDR3 is 17 amino acids long. CDR3 protein: CASRPGRALLRDTEAFF. The CDR3 region has the DNA TGCGCCAGCAGGCCCGGGAGGGCCCTTTTGAGGGACACTGAAGCTTTCTTT.

This clone has at least ten counts. CDR3 loop: CASSELAGEAYEQYF. In nucleotides, the CDR3 is TGTGCCAGCAGTGAACTAGCGGGAGAAGCCTACGAGCAGTACTTC. This chain connects TRBV25-1 to TRBJ2-7, with 10 bases that match TRBD2. The V gene's germline CDR1 is MGHDK and CDR2 SYGVNS. The length of the CDR3 is 15 residues. The V gene end was trimmed by 2 bases and the J gene end by 2 bases; junction bases not matched to a gene: 3.

The gene calls are TRBV3-1 (or the pseudogene TRBV3-2) and TRBJ1-2; D is unclear. CDR3 length: 14 residues. Looked up from germline, CDR1 is LGHDT and CDR2 is YNNKEL (reference sequence). V lost 5 bases, J lost 4 bases, and 14 bases lay in between. The CDR3 is CASSWPTEIYGYTF. CDR3 in DNA: TGTGCCAGCAGCTGGCCGACGGAAATCTATGGCTACACCTTC.

V and J are TRBV12-3 or TRBV12-4 and TRBJ2-5; 7 bases are a match to TRBD2. CDR3 length: 13 residues. V was pared by 3 bases and J by 5 bases, with 3 bases of the junction left unmatched. The CDR3 reads CASSFSRGETQYF. The CDR3 DNA reads as TGTGCCAGCAGTTTTTCGCGGGGGGAGACCCAGTACTTC.

This clone has just one count. The chain joins TRBV6-5 to TRBJ1-5; D perhaps matches TRBD1 (6 bases). CDR3 size: 15 residues. V was pared by 8 bases and J by 6 bases, with 20 bases between. Germline values: CDR1 MNHEY, CDR2 SVGAGI. DNA of the CDR3: TGTGCCAGCCAAGGGGGTGCAGGGTTTGGTCAGCCCCAGCATTTT. Residues: CASQGGAGFGQPQHF.

The rearrangement uses TRBV7-2 and TRBJ1-4; D ambiguous. V lost 1 base, J lost 7 bases, and 13 bases lay in between. CDR3 size: 15 residues. Germline CDR1 reads SGHTA; CDR2 reads FQGNSA. The CDR3: CASSLGRLPGEKLFF. The CDR3 DNA is TGTGCCAGCAGCTTAGGCCGCCTTCCCGGTGAAAAACTGTTTTTT. Full variable domain (outside the CDR3, taken from reference TRBV7-2 and TRBJ1-4): GAGVSQSPSNKVTEKGKDVELRCDPISGHTALYWYRQSLGQGLEFLIYFQGNSAPDKSGLPSDRFSAERTGGSVSTLTIQRTQQEDSAVYLCASSLGRLPGEKLFFGSGTQLSVL.

This clone was observed a few times. The rearrangement joins TRBV5-1 to TRBJ2-3; D is possibly TRBD1 (6 bases). The CDR3 runs to 17 residues. Germline assignment: CDR1 SGHRS and CDR2 YFSETQ. The V gene lost 0 bases and the J gene lost 0 bases, with 14 bases spanning the gap. The CDR3 spells CASSLGQGKLSTDTQYF. CDR3 nucleotides: TGCGCCAGCAGCTTGGGGCAGGGGAAATTAAGCACAGATACGCAGTATTTT.

The gene calls are TRBV5-1 and TRBJ1-2; 10 bases agree with TRBD1. Trimming cost V 4 bases and J 4 bases; bases outside gene matches: 7. The CDR3 sequence is 15 residues long. Germline CDR1 and CDR2: SGHRS and YFSETQ. The CDR3 loop reads CASSPGQGIGYGYTF. CDR3 sequence (DNA): TGCGCCAGCAGCCCGGGACAGGGGATCGGCTATGGCTACACCTTC.